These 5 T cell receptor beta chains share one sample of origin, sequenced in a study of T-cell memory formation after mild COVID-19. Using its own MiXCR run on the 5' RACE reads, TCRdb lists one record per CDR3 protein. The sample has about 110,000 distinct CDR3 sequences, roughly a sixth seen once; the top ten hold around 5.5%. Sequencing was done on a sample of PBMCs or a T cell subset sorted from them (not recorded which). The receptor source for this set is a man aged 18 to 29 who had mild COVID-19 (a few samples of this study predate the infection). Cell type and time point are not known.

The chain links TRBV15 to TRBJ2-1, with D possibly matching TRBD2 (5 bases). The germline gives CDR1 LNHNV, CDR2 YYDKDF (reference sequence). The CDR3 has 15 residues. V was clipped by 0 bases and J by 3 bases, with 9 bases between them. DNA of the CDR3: TGTGCCACCAGCAGAGACCCTGGGAGCTACAATGAGCAGTTCTTC. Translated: CATSRDPGSYNEQFF.

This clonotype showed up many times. The CDR3 DNA follows: TGCAGCGTTGAATGGGGGACAGATACGCAGTATTTT. Translating gives CSVEWGTDTQYF. This chain links TRBV29-1 with TRBJ2-3, with D perhaps assigned TRBD1 or TRBD2 (5 bases each). The CDR3 runs 12 residues. Between the trimmed V and J ends, which lost 2 bases and 3 bases, there was a span of 6 bases. The germline CDR1 and CDR2 sequences are SQVTM and ANQGSEA.

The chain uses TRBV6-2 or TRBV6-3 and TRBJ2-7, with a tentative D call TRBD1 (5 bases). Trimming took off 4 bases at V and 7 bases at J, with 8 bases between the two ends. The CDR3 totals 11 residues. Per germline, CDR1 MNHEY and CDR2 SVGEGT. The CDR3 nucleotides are TGTGCCAGCAGTTCCTACAGGGAGCAGTACTTC. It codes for CASSSYREQYF.

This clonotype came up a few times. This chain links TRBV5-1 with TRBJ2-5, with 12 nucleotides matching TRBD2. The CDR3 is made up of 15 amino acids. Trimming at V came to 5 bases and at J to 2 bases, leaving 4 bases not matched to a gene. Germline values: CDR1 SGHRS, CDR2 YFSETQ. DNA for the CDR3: TGCGCCAGCAGTGTTGGGACTAGCGGGCAAGAGACCCAGTACTTC. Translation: CASSVGTSGQETQYF.

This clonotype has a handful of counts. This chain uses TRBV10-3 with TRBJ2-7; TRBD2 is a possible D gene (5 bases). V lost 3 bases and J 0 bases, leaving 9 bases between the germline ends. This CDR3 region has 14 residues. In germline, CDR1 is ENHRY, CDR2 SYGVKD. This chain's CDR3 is CAISDRGYSYEQYV. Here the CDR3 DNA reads TGTGCCATCAGTGATCGCGGGTACTCCTACGAGCAGTACGTC.